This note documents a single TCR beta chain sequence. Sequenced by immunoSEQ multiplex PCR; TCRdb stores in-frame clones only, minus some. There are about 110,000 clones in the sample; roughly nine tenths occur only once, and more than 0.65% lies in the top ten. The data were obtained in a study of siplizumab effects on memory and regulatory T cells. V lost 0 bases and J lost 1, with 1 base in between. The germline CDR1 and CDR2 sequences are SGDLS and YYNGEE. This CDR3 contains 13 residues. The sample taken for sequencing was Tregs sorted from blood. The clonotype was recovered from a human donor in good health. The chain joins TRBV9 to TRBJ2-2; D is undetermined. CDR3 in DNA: TGTGCCAGCAGCGTAGGGAACACCGGGGAGCTGTTTTTT. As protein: CASSVGNTGELFF.